The 17 T cell receptor beta chains in this list originate from one sample, sequenced in a study of spatial heterogeneity in lung cancer. TCRdb reanalysed the 5' RACE reads using MiXCR and keeps one entry per CDR3 protein. The repertoire includes under 30,000 distinct CDR3 sequences, roughly 6% of them detected once, and under 25% sits in the top ten. The time point was: blood at routine non-recurrence follow-up after resection. The authors sequenced whole RNA from tumor, nontumor lung or frozen PBMC without sorting. Sample: PBMCs, taken at follow-up. These receptors were collected from a male donor with early-stage non-small cell lung cancer.

This CDR3 is CASSRMAGVLNEKLFF. CDR3 bases: TGTGCCAGCAGCCGGATGGCGGGGGTTCTTAATGAAAAACTGTTTTTT. The J gene is TRBJ1-4, the V gene TRBV7-9; possible D gene TRBD1, 5 bases. Germline V lookup: CDR1 SEHNR, CDR2 FQNEAQ (reference sequence). There are 16 residues in the CDR3. Trimming took off 5 bases at V and 4 bases at J, with 17 bases between the two ends.

This clonotype was seen ten or more times. The chain recombines TRBV5-1 with TRBJ2-7, with TRBD1 matching over 8 bases. Losses at the gene ends were 4 bases for V and 4 bases for J; bases not matched to a gene: 7. The CDR3 runs to 14 residues. Germline V gene lookup returns CDR1 SGHRS and CDR2 YFSETQ. CDR3 sequence reads: CASSMGQEVYEQYF. CDR3 bases: TGCGCCAGCAGCATGGGACAGGAGGTTTACGAGCAGTACTTC.

This chain uses TRBV12-3 or TRBV12-4 with TRBJ2-5; 9 positions agree with TRBD1. The ends lost 5 bases at V and 6 bases at J; junction bases unmatched: 13. The CDR3 sequence is 16 residues long. The DNA for the CDR3 is TGTGCCAGCAGTCCTATCGCAGGACAGGGGTTGAAGACCCAGTACTTC. As protein: CASSPIAGQGLKTQYF.

The table lists this clonotype with many counts. This chain uses TRBV7-2 with TRBJ2-2; 12 positions match TRBD2. The junction had 8 bases not matched to a gene; V was cut back by 3 bases and J by 6 bases. Germline loops: CDR1 SGHTA, CDR2 FQGNSA. The length of the CDR3 is 17 residues. CDR3 sequence: CASSFSSGRARSGELFF. The CDR3 DNA sequence: TGTGCCAGCAGCTTTTCTAGCGGGAGGGCCAGGTCCGGGGAGCTGTTTTTT. Full variable domain (missing parts from reference TRBV7-2 and TRBJ2-2): GAGVSQSPSNKVTEKGKDVELRCDPISGHTALYWYRQSLGQGLEFLIYFQGNSAPDKSGLPSDRFSAERTGGSVSTLTIQRTQQEDSAVYLCASSFSSGRARSGELFFGEGSRLTVL.

This clonotype was seen ten or more times. This chain links TRBV2 with TRBJ2-2, with 7 bases identical to TRBD1. Trimming at V came to 6 bases and at J to 1 base, leaving 5 bases not matched to a gene. The CDR3 runs to 15 residues. The germline CDR1 and CDR2 sequences are SNHLY and FYNNEI. In DNA form, the CDR3 reads TGTGCCAGCAGATCACAGGGGTTGAACACCGGGGAGCTGTTTTTT. This encodes CASRSQGLNTGELFF. Complete variable domain (other parts from reference TRBV2 and TRBJ2-2): EPEVTQTPSHQVTQMGQEVILRCVPISNHLYFYWYRQILGQKVEFLVSFYNNEISEKSEIFDDQFSVERPDGSNFTLKIRSTKLEDSAMYFCASRSQGLNTGELFFGEGSRLTVL.

This clonotype was counted ten times or more. The chain joins TRBV7-8 to TRBJ2-5; TRBD1 is a possible D gene (6 bases). Trimming took off 2 bases at V and 1 base at J, with 14 bases between the two ends. The CDR3 has 16 residues. Germline CDR1 and CDR2: SGHVS and FQNEAQ. The CDR3 spells CASSLNSGAFQETQYF. The CDR3 region has the DNA TGTGCCAGCAGCTTAAACTCAGGGGCCTTCCAAGAGACCCAGTACTTC. The full variable domain, in which reference TRBV7-8 and TRBJ2-5 provide the parts outside the CDR3, is GAGVSQSPRYKVAKRGQDVALRCDPISGHVSLFWYQQALGQGPEFLTYFQNEAQLDKSGLPSDRFFAERPEGSVSTLKIQRTQQEDSAVYLCASSLNSGAFQETQYFGPGTRLLVL.

This clonotype was counted at least ten times. The rearrangement joins TRBV6-6 to TRBJ1-5; D remains ambiguous. CDR1 and CDR2 (germline): MNHNY, SVGAGI (reference sequence). Trimming removed 7 bases at V and 6 bases at J, with 25 bases between. The CDR3 runs to 17 residues. Written as DNA, the CDR3 is TGTGCCAGCACGGGATCCACCTTATACAGCGGCGGTCAGCCCCAGCATTTT. This gives the protein CASTGSTLYSGGQPQHF.

This clonotype was observed at least ten times. The rearrangement links TRBV7-6 to TRBJ1-5; D is undetermined. The germline gives CDR1 SGHVS, CDR2 FNYEAQ. Between the trimmed V and J ends, which lost 5 bases and 7 bases, there was a span of 12 bases. The CDR3 has 13 amino acids. The CDR3 protein is CASSPNPVQPQHF. The CDR3 bases are TGTGCCAGCAGCCCCAATCCCGTCCAGCCCCAGCATTTT.

This chain uses TRBV7-2 with TRBJ2-5; the D gene is possibly TRBD2 (6 bases). The length of the CDR3 is 14 residues. V was pared by 4 bases and J by 4 bases, with 13 bases between. CDR1 and CDR2 from the germline V gene are SGHTA and FQGNSA. The DNA of the CDR3 is TGTGCCAGCAGCTCGGGACTGCTAGGAGAGACCCAGTACTTC. As protein: CASSSGLLGETQYF.

This clonotype occurred many times. This chain connects TRBV7-2 to TRBJ2-7, with D unclear. This CDR3 spans 12 amino acids. Trimming left V 5 bases short and J 3 bases short, with 8 bases between. Germline CDR1 reads SGHTA; CDR2 reads FQGNSA. In nucleotides, the CDR3 is TGTGCCAGCAGCATCCCGGGCTACGAGCAGTACGTC. Translated, it gives CASSIPGYEQYV.

This clonotype was recorded many times. This sequence joins TRBV27 and TRBJ1-2; D uncertain. Between the trimmed V and J ends, which lost 6 bases and 8 bases, there was a span of 10 bases. The germline V gene has CDR1 MNHEY and CDR2 SMNVEV (reference sequence). CDR3 size: 11 residues. CDR3 coding DNA: TGTGCCAGCAGGGACTATAGAGGCTACACCTTC. It translates to CASRDYRGYTF.

The sample holds a few counts of this clonotype. V gene TRBV19 combines with J gene TRBJ2-3; D is unresolved. CDR1 is LNHDA, CDR2 SQIVND, per germline (reference sequence). Trimming took 1 base from V and 0 from J, leaving 8 bases between them. CDR3 length: 15 amino acids. The CDR3 reads CASSIATVSTDTQYF. DNA of the CDR3: TGTGCCAGTAGTATAGCTACAGTAAGCACAGATACGCAGTATTTT. Variable domain in full (rest from reference TRBV19 and TRBJ2-3): DGGITQSPKYLFRKEGQNVTLSCEQNLNHDAMYWYRQDPGQGLRLIYYSQIVNDFQKGDIAEGYSVSREKKESFPLTVTSAQKNPTAFYLCASSIATVSTDTQYFGPGTRLTVL.

This clonotype has at least ten counts. The chain links TRBV5-5 to TRBJ1-1; TRBD1 matches 7 bases. The CDR3 covers 15 residues. Germline V gene data show CDR1 as SGHKS and CDR2 as YYEKEE (reference sequence). Trimming removed 0 bases from V and 7 bases from J; junction bases left unmatched: 9. The CDR3 coding sequence is TGTGCCAGCAGCTTGGTGTCGCAGGGGGTCGATGAAGCTTTCTTT. The encoded protein is CASSLVSQGVDEAFF.

This clonotype showed up many times. V usage is TRBV29-1 and J usage is TRBJ2-7; D not certain. The CDR3 sequence is 12 residues long. Looked up from germline, CDR1 is SQVTM and CDR2 is ANQGSEA. The germline V and J ends were trimmed by 2 bases and 3 bases, with 8 bases remaining between them. The CDR3 protein is CSVETLSYEQYF. The CDR3 DNA sequence: TGCAGCGTTGAAACACTTAGCTACGAGCAGTACTTC.

V usage is TRBV5-1 and J usage is TRBJ1-1; TRBD1 agrees at 12 bases. This CDR3 contains 14 residues. After removal of 5 bases from V and 10 bases from J, the junction contained 9 bases not matched to a gene. Germline CDR1 reads SGHRS; CDR2 reads YFSETQ. Here the CDR3 DNA reads TGCGCCAGCAGTACCGGGACAGGGGGCGCCGGAGCTTTCTTT. Protein product: CASSTGTGGAGAFF. Combining the CDR3 with reference TRBV5-1 and TRBJ1-1 gives the whole variable domain KAGVTQTPRYLIKTRGQQVTLSCSPISGHRSVSWYQQTPGQGLQFLFEYFSETQRNKGNFPGRFSGRQFSNSRSEMNVSTLELGDSALYLCASSTGTGGAGAFFGQGTRLTVV.

The chain employs TRBV11-2 and TRBJ1-5; 8 nucleotides match TRBD1. After removal of 6 bases from V and 9 bases from J, the junction contained 7 bases not matched to a gene. The CDR3 is made up of 13 amino acids. Germline lookup yields CDR1 SGHAT and CDR2 FQNNGV. In nucleotides, the CDR3 is TGTGCCAGCAGTACAGGGGGTCCCCCGCCCCAGCATTTT. As protein: CASSTGGPPPQHF.

This clonotype was counted many times. This chain joins TRBV4-3 and TRBJ1-2, with D perhaps TRBD1 (6 bases). The V end was cut by 0 bases, the J end by 3 bases, with 14 bases between. CDR3 length equals 16 residues. Germline values: CDR1 LGHNA, CDR2 YSLEER. CDR3 in DNA: TGCGCCAGCAGCCAAGATTACGGGAACAGGGACTATGGCTACACCTTC. It codes for CASSQDYGNRDYGYTF.